These 2 T cell receptor beta chains share one sample of origin, sequenced in a study of PD-1 blockade in classical Hodgkin lymphoma. Time point meaning: cycle 4 day 1 (C4D1), after 6 weeks of nivolumab. Following autologous stem cell transplantation, relapse occurred in every patient, and exposure to brentuximab vedotin varied. Researchers report purifying CD4+ T cells from thawed PBMCs by magnetic negative selection. Clones were read by immunoSEQ multiplex PCR, and TCRdb kept only the in-frame ones, dropping some. The table includes 9,500 to 10,000 clones, around 80% detected once. The input for sequencing was CD4+ T cells from blood, taken before the fourth cycle of nivolumab. The source is a human donor with classical Hodgkin lymphoma.

This sequence joins TRBV10-3 and TRBJ2-1; D possibly corresponds to TRBD2 (5 bases). The CDR3 has 13 residues. The germline gives CDR1 ENHRY, CDR2 SYGVKD. Deletions cut 0 bases from V and 10 bases from J, with 10 bases between. Here the CDR3 reads CAISESTRVEQFF. The DNA for the CDR3 is TGTGCCATCAGTGAGTCGACGAGGGTAGAGCAGTTCTTC.

This clone was seen only a few times. This chain links TRBV27 with TRBJ2-2, with 9 bases that match TRBD1. In germline, CDR1 is MNHEY, CDR2 SMNVEV (reference sequence). The junction had 8 bases not matched to a gene; V was cut back by 5 bases and J by 4 bases. This CDR3 is built from 16 residues. The CDR3 DNA reads TGTGCCAGCAGTCAACAGGGGGCTCTCCGCACCGGGGAGCTGTTTTTT. Its protein product is CASSQQGALRTGELFF.